This T cell receptor beta chain was observed in a study of Graves' ophthalmopathy and Graves' hyperthyroidism (dated by TCRdb to 2016 to 2019). With regard to the full study: Peripheral blood samples were taken at the time of initial diagnosis, before any treatment was given. The study used TCR beta repertoire signatures to distinguish Graves' ophthalmopathy from Graves' hyperthyroidism and to predict progression to ophthalmopathy. In total, approximately 130 blood samples were TCR-sequenced: 40 to 45 ophthalmopathy, some 75 hyperthyroidism and some 17 hyperthyroidism-to-ophthalmopathy patients. To explore V-J signatures that distinguish ophthalmopathy from hyperthyroidism, a discovery set of under 110 patients was enrolled, made up of 40 to 45 with ophthalmopathy and roughly 55 with stable hyperthyroidism. An independent validation cohort comprised fewer than 20 hyperthyroidism patients and over 15 patients who later progressed from hyperthyroidism to ophthalmopathy. In five or six hyperthyroidism patients, T-cell repertoires of thyroid tissue and blood were compared. Following sample collection, hyperthyroidism patients were given methimazole at a starting dose of 30 mg daily, and ophthalmopathy patients were given high-dose intravenous methylprednisolone. The approximately 95 discovery patients were divided at random into training and test sets in a 7:3 ratio. Points the paper makes about the study in general: In validation, the model predicted ophthalmopathy progression with about 64% sensitivity and around 72% specificity; some twelve predicted patients were CT-confirmed with GO in a median of approximately six months. Sample size was not predetermined statistically, and investigators were not blinded to group allocation. In cross-validation, the 13-signature model distinguished ophthalmopathy from stable hyperthyroidism with approximately 90% sensitivity and around 84% specificity, while in the test set the corresponding values were approximately 79% and 70%. Most expanded thyroid clonotypes with a frequency above 0.001 also appeared in blood, which suggests that blood repertoires may reflect the immune response in the thyroid.

In the germline V gene, CDR1 corresponds to SNHLY and CDR2 to FYNNEI. From cysteine to phenylalanine, the CDR3 is 16 amino acids long. The sequence is cut down to CDR3 DNA, 48 bases in frame from base 1. A patient counted as having stable hyperthyroidism if there was no progression to ophthalmopathy within 18 months of follow-up. Patients with hyperthyroidism were aged 18 to 65 years, had been newly diagnosed, and had a disease duration of less than 2 months. Patients were excluded if they had other autoimmune diseases, uncontrolled infections, pregnancy or lactation. Clinical symptoms, serum thyroxine, TRAb, thyroid ultrasound and orbital computed tomography formed the basis of the diagnosis. PBMCs were isolated from about 9.1 ml of fresh peripheral blood by Ficoll-Paque density gradient centrifugation. Trizol reagent was used to extract the total RNA, and its quality was then checked on an Agilent 2100 Bioanalyzer.

For repertoire sequencing, TCR beta CDR3 regions were amplified from RNA transcripts. The first round of RT-PCR was done with HTBI primers and the Qiagen OneStep RT-PCR kit, and was followed by a second round of multiplex PCR, then size selection and purification. Libraries were sequenced on an Illumina HiSeq2000 using paired-end 100 bp reads. The study's processing was this. SOAPnuke was used to process the reads, removing any read that contained adapters or uncalled bases, had a mean Phred below 15, or lacked an exact match to the constant primer or identifier. High-quality paired reads were merged with COPE v1.2.5. Each unique nucleotide sequence was treated as a clonotype, and MiTCR v1.1 was used to align the clonotypes to the IMGT TRB V, D and J references. The analysis was limited to V-J combinations with a frequency above 0.0001, which together covered approximately 99% of repertoires. For each V-J combination, a TCR clonal expansion and chaos score was defined as the ratio of F50 clonal expansion to chaos observed in the TCRdist matrix. Features were reduced by Welch's t-statistics and random forest to over ten V-J combinations, which fed a naive Bayes classifier. The similarity between thyroid and blood repertoires was quantified using the Morisita-Horn index. TCRdb reran the public reads through fastp at Q25 and MiXCR, keeping productive beta chains. Every entry covers one CDR3 protein and lists the most common genes and DNA from its rows. TCRdb, not the authors, supplied the V and J calls. The sample profile shows under 800,000 distinct CDR3 sequences; about a fifth of them were found once. More than 5.5% of the sample is taken by the ten largest.

Worth noting for this clonotype: No antigen is known for it. At one end, the junction sequence differs from germline, possibly due to a read error.

The receptor was derived from a woman between 18 and 29 years old with stable Graves' hyperthyroidism. Some clones in this sample may be carry-over from other donors' samples. Donor details come from another sample of the same person, matched by shared clones. This receptor chain uses TRBV2 and TRBJ1-6; 11 bases in the junction line up with TRBD1. Sequencing used peripheral blood. In nucleotides, the sequence is TGTGCCAGCGGGACAGGGGGGAGCTCCTATAATTCACCCCTTCACTTT. Translated, it reads CASGTGGSSYNSPLHF.